These 21 T cell receptor beta chains were sequenced from one sample in a study of tumor-infiltrating lymphocytes in oesophageal squamous cell carcinoma. Each CDR3 protein is one row after TCRdb ran MiXCR on the PCR reads. The sample holds about 17,000 distinct CDR3 sequences, about 46% seen once. The sequenced sample was normal esophageal tissue next to the tumor. These receptors were collected from a female donor with esophageal squamous cell carcinoma.

Worth noting for this clonotype: As the CDR3 is not closed by the conserved phenylalanine or tryptophan, this likely results from a read error. The limits of the CDR3 on the DNA are not certain, so only TCRdb's listed CDR3 is given. The CDR3 sequence: CARSPRVRRSTSSTS. J is TRBJ2-7 and V is TRBV5-3. TRBV5-3 is recorded as an ORF, its role being uncertain. The CDR3 adds up to 15 amino acids, both ends counted.

This clonotype was observed many times. The chain has TRBV4-3 and TRBJ2-1; the D is unclear. The ends were cut back, 0 bases at V and 1 base at J, with 10 bases in the middle. This CDR3 is 16 amino acids long. Germline V lookup: CDR1 LGHNA, CDR2 YSLEER. The CDR3 reads CASSQDAGFSYNEQFF. The CDR3 nucleotides read TGCGCCAGCAGCCAAGACGCAGGTTTTTCCTACAATGAGCAGTTCTTC.

A word on this clonotype: Sequence at one end of the junction differs from germline and may be a read error. The J gene is TRBJ2-1, the V gene TRBV5-3; D not certain. TRBV5-3 is filed as an ORF, its function uncertain. The CDR3 is made up of 15 amino acids. CDR3 in amino acids: CASSLDPSSYNEQFF. The CDR3 DNA reads TGTGCCAGCAGCTTGGACCCGAGCTCCTACAATGAGCAGTTCTTC.

The chain links TRBV7-3 to TRBJ2-7, with a weak D call TRBD2 (6 bases). The DNA end is a closer match to TRBJ2-1, so the J assignment may be wrong. Germline-derived CDR1 and CDR2 are SGHTA and FQGTGA. The CDR3 runs 13 residues. The CDR3 nucleotides are TGTGCCAGCAGCCGCGGGGCGCGTCGGGAGCAGTTCTTC. Translation: CASSRGARREQFF.

The J gene is TRBJ2-3, the V gene TRBV7-3; D is unresolved. The ends were cut back, 3 bases at V and 8 bases at J, with 6 bases in the middle. Germline loops: CDR1 SGHTA, CDR2 FQGTGA. This CDR3 contains 11 residues. CDR3: CASSLGGTQYF. CDR3 sequence (DNA): TGTGCCAGCAGCTTGGGCGGTACGCAGTATTTT.

V is TRBV12-3 or TRBV12-4 and J is TRBJ2-1, with D perhaps matching TRBD1 or TRBD2 (5 bases each). TRBJ2-7 explains the end of the DNA better; the J call may be wrong. This CDR3 spans 14 amino acids. The CDR3 here is CASRPGPLSYEQYF. As DNA, the CDR3 is TGTGCCAGCAGGCCGGGGCCCCTTTCCTACGAGCAGTACTTC.

This chain links TRBV7-2 with TRBJ2-1; the match to TRBD2 covers 10 bases. CDR1 and CDR2 from the germline V gene are SGHTA and FQGNSA. V shed 6 bases, J shed 4 bases, and the junction held 6 bases outside the gene matches. This CDR3 has 15 residues. CDR3 DNA sequence: TGTGCCAGCAGATCTAGCGGGAGTCTTTACAATGAGCAGTTCTTC. Translation: CASRSSGSLYNEQFF.

This clonotype was observed at least ten times. This rearrangement joins TRBV6-1 to TRBJ2-5, with D unresolved. V shed 5 bases and J shed 5 bases, with 15 bases lying between them. Germline CDR1 MNHNS, CDR2 SASEGT. This CDR3 has 14 residues. CDR3 DNA sequence: TGTGCCAGCAGTCCCGTTGGGATGCGGGAGACCCAGTACTTC. This encodes CASSPVGMRETQYF.

This clonotype was detected a few times. The chain is built from TRBV15 and TRBJ1-2, with D possibly being TRBD1 (6 bases). Trimming shortened V by 2 bases and J by 4 bases, and 11 bases separated the two germline ends. The germline V gene has CDR1 LNHNV and CDR2 YYDKDF (reference sequence). The CDR3 consists of 14 residues. The CDR3 loop reads CATSRTLDSYGYTF. CDR3 sequence (DNA): TGTGCCACCAGCAGAACATTGGACAGCTATGGCTACACCTTC.

Here the CDR3 reads CSAGDNPTGELFF. CDR3 coding DNA: TGCAGTGCGGGGGACAACCCCACCGGGGAGCTGTTTTTT. The chain combines TRBV20-1 with TRBJ2-2, with D possibly being TRBD1 (6 bases). The length of the CDR3 is 13 residues. V lost 6 bases to trimming and J lost 4 bases, with 12 bases between them. The germline V gene encodes CDR1 DFQATT and CDR2 SNEGSKA (reference sequence).

The sample holds a few counts of this clonotype. The rearrangement joins TRBV7-6 to TRBJ2-1; tentatively, D is TRBD2 (6 bases). With the DNA end fitting TRBJ2-7 better, the J assignment may be wrong. This CDR3 is 17 amino acids long. CDR1 and CDR2 (germline): SGHVS, FNYEAQ. The CDR3 protein is CASSLETEGRNPYEQYF. The DNA for the CDR3 is TGTGCCAGCAGCTTAGAGACGGAGGGGAGGAACCCCTACGAGCAGTACTTC.

On this clonotype itself: One end of the junction is discordant with germline, which a read error may explain. The chain recombines TRBV7-4 with TRBJ1-6, with D maybe TRBD1 (5 bases). The CDR3 sequence is 16 residues long. Germline assignment: CDR1 SGHVT and CDR2 SQSDAQ. Here the CDR3 reads CASSLLGDSGMYEQYF. The CDR3 DNA reads as TGTGCCAGCAGCCTTCTCGGGGACTCCGGGATGTACGAGCAGTACTTT.

The rearrangement uses TRBV2 and TRBJ2-1; D uncertain. V lost 1 base, J lost 6 bases, and 13 bases lay in between. The CDR3 length is 15 residues. Germline loops: CDR1 SNHLY, CDR2 FYNNEI. In DNA form, the CDR3 reads TGTGCCAGCAGTGAAGGATACCTTATAGGCAATGAGCAGTTCTTC. Translation gives CASSEGYLIGNEQFF. The whole variable domain, filled in from reference TRBV2 and TRBJ2-1, reads EPEVTQTPSHQVTQMGQEVILRCVPISNHLYFYWYRQILGQKVEFLVSFYNNEISEKSEIFDDQFSVERPDGSNFTLKIRSTKLEDSAMYFCASSEGYLIGNEQFFGPGTRLTVL.

This clonotype was detected a few times. The chain has TRBV7-3 and TRBJ2-7; 11 bases are a match to TRBD2. The DNA end is more similar to TRBJ2-1, so the J call may be wrong. The CDR3 is made up of 15 amino acids. Germline V gene sequence: CDR1 SGHTA, CDR2 FQGTGA. The CDR3, as DNA: TGTGCCAGCAGCAAACTAGCGGGAGTTATGGATGAGCAGTTCTTC. Translating gives CASSKLAGVMDEQFF.

V and J are TRBV28 and TRBJ1-2, with a tentative D call TRBD1 (5 bases). Germline V lookup: CDR1 MDHEN, CDR2 SYDVKM. The CDR3 is 14 residues long. The ends were cut back, 5 bases at V and 4 bases at J, with 14 bases in the middle. This CDR3 reads CASSLLQAFYGYTF. The CDR3 nucleotides are TGTGCCAGCAGTCTATTACAGGCGTTCTATGGCTACACCTTC.

As for this clonotype: The junction differs from germline at one of its ends, possibly a read error. The genes are TRBV7-6 and TRBJ2-5; possible D gene TRBD2, 5 bases. TRBJ2-7 matches the DNA end more closely, so the J call is doubtful. The CDR3 is 13 residues long. Germline V gene sequence: CDR1 SGHVS, CDR2 FNYEAQ. The CDR3 is CASSLDTGYEQYF. The CDR3 bases are TGTGCTAGCAGCTTAGATACGGGGTACGAGCAGTACTTC.

This clonotype is large within its sample. The rearrangement links TRBV7-8 to TRBJ2-1; 8 bases are shared with TRBD2. This CDR3 region has 15 residues. The trim removed 0 bases at V and 9 bases at J, leaving 7 bases unmatched. CDR1 and CDR2 from the germline V gene are SGHVS and FQNEAQ. CDR3 region: CASSLAHQRGFEQFF. The DNA of the CDR3 is TGTGCCAGCAGCTTAGCGCATCAGCGGGGGTTTGAGCAGTTCTTC.

The rearrangement uses TRBV7-9 and TRBJ2-2; 9 bases align to TRBD1. This CDR3 contains 14 residues. CDR1 SEHNR and CDR2 FQNEAQ come from the germline V gene (reference sequence). V lost 4 bases, J lost 6 bases, and 3 bases stayed unmatched. CDR3 residues: CASSWTGEAGELFF. CDR3 nucleotide sequence: TGTGCCAGCAGCTGGACAGGGGAGGCCGGGGAGCTGTTTTTT.

The chain recombines TRBV7-2 with TRBJ2-1, with 7 bases fitting TRBD2. V trimming: 7 bases; J trimming: 0 bases; junction bases outside the gene matches: 6. The CDR3 extends over 15 amino acids. Germline CDR1 SGHTA, CDR2 FQGNSA. The CDR3 region is CASTWEGSSYNEQFF. CDR3 DNA sequence: TGTGCCAGCACCTGGGAGGGGAGCTCCTACAATGAGCAGTTCTTC.

The V call is TRBV6-9, the J call TRBJ2-6; 8 bases map to TRBD1. CDR1 is MNHGY, CDR2 SVAAGI, per germline. CDR3 length equals 17 residues. V was pared by 4 bases and J by 0 bases, with 5 bases of the junction left unmatched. CDR3 nucleotide sequence: TGTGCCAGCAGTTTAATCGGGACAGGCTCTGGGGCCAACGTCCTGACTTTC. Protein sequence: CASSLIGTGSGANVLTF.

The rearrangement joins TRBV5-6 to TRBJ2-7; possibly TRBD2 for D (6 bases). The DNA end is a closer match to TRBJ2-1, so the J assignment may be wrong. Germline V gene data show CDR1 as SGHDT and CDR2 as YYEEEE. The CDR3 length is 14 residues. The CDR3 coding sequence is TGTGCCAGCAGCTTGCCGGGAGTGGGGAATGAGCAGTTCTTC. Encoded protein: CASSLPGVGNEQFF.